This T cell receptor beta chain was sequenced for a study of molecular identifiers for immune sequencing clone quantification. Notes on the study in general: Whereas naive cells kept under 1% of molecules in clones above 20 RNA copies, such clones held over 97% in effectors. A shared barcode on identical TCR molecules could lead to underestimated sizes for highly expanded clones.

J lost 2 bases, V lost 2 bases, and 8 bases had no gene match. The CDR3 sequence is 18 residues long. From germline, CDR1 is SGHRS and CDR2 YFSETQ. Libraries for naive CD8 T cells, which were made from approximately 20,000 to 980,000 sorted cells, drew on 10%, 30% or 50% of the RNA. TCRdb recomputed calls from the PCR reads with MiXCR, one row per CDR3 protein. This repertoire shows some 65,000 distinct CDR3 sequences, around 20% found once; its top ten account for about 1.6%. This clonotype was recorded many times. No antigen is known for it. Sample: naive CD8+ T cells from blood, with Jurkat cell RNA spiked in. As to subset: FACS-sorted CD8+CD4-CCR7+CD45RA+ naive T cells. The gene calls are TRBV5-1 and TRBJ2-3; 13 positions agree with TRBD2. The source is a human donor in good health. Some libraries in this study had Jurkat cell RNA spiked in. The CDR3 DNA is TGCGCCAGCAGCTTCCTAGGACTAGCGGGAGATTACACAGATACGCAGTATTTT. As protein: CASSFLGLAGDYTDTQYF.